This T cell receptor beta chain emerged from a study of technical replicates of blood from a few donors (dated by TCRdb to between 2016 and 2019). The CDR3, from cysteine to phenylalanine, totals 13 residues. The DNA shown is the 39-base CDR3, in frame from base 1. The junction shows trimming of 5 bases on V and 8 bases on J, and the gene matches do not reach 3 bases of it. From a lookup of the germline V gene, CDR1 and CDR2 are SGHAT and FQNNGV. Library generation was performed with the immunoSEQ multiplex PCR assay. TCRdb limited this immuneACCESS table to in-frame rearrangements with V and J called. A share of clones is missing; checked studies link under half to unresolved V genes, and the rest is unexplained. The sample table contains roughly 81,000 clones; only one count was recorded for 80% to 90% of them. The biggest ten clones account for around 5% of the sample. A remark on this clone: This receptor's antigen is unknown. Base qualities are not at hand, and no much larger clone is one base apart.

Sequencing was performed on PBMCs. The source is a human donor in good health. Some clones in this sample may be carry-over from other donors' samples. The V gene is TRBV11-2 and the J gene is TRBJ1-2, with 12 bases aligning to TRBD1. The bases are TGTGCCAGCAGCCGGGACAGGGGGCAAGGCTACACCTTC. Its translation reads: CASSRDRGQGYTF.